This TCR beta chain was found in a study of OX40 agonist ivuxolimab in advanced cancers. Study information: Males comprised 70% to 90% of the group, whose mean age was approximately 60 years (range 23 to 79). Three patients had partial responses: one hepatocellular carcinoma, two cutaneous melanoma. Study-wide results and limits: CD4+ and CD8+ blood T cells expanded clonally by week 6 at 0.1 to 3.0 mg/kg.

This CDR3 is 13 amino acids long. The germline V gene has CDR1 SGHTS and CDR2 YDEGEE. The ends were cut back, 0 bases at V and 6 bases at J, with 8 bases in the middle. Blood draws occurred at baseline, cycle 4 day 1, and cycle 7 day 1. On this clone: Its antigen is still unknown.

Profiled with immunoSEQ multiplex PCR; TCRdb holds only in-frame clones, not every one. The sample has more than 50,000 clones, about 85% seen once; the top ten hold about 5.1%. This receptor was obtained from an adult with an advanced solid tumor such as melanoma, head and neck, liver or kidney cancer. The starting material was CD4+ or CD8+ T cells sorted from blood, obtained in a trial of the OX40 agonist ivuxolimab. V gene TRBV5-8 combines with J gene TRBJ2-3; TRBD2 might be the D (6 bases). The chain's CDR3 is CASSLAGRDTQYF. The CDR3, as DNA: TGTGCCAGCAGCTTGGCGGGGAGGGATACGCAGTATTTT.